Below are 9 T cell receptor beta chains sequenced from a single sample in a study of T-cell reconstitution after alpha-beta-depleted transplantation in children. The TCRbeta library incorporated unique molecular identifiers. Via MiXCR, TCRdb re-called the PCR reads, giving one row per CDR3 protein. This table holds 400,000 to 500,000 distinct CDR3 sequences, roughly a tenth found once. The material was PBMCs from the stem cell graft donor, obtained from the stem cell graft. The receptors come from a human donor who donated a stem cell graft to a child with acute myeloid leukemia.

The V gene is TRBV10-3, the J gene TRBJ1-2, with D unresolved. The CDR3 runs 13 residues. V was pared by 4 bases and J by 2 bases, with 8 bases between. The germline V gene has CDR1 ENHRY and CDR2 SYGVKD. The CDR3 region is CAISGQENYGYTF. The CDR3 DNA reads as TGTGCCATCAGTGGGCAGGAAAACTATGGCTACACCTTC.

This clonotype was counted only a few times. The CDR3 region is CASSPPPGTSSPLHF. CDR3 coding DNA: TGTGCCAGCAGTCCCCCCCCAGGGACGTCGTCACCCCTCCACTTT. The chain carries TRBV28 and TRBJ1-6, with D maybe TRBD1 (5 bases). Per the germline V gene, CDR1 is MDHEN and CDR2 is SYDVKM. Trimming removed 5 bases at V and 10 bases at J, with 18 bases between. CDR3 length equals 15 residues.

This clonotype showed up just a few times. This chain connects TRBV7-8 to TRBJ2-7; 7 bases are a match to TRBD1. V shed 1 base and J 2 bases; nucleotides not matched to a gene: 2. There are 14 residues in the CDR3. Germline loops: CDR1 SGHVS, CDR2 FQNEAQ. CDR3: CASSLGTGAYEQYV. Here the CDR3 DNA reads TGTGCCAGCAGCTTAGGTACAGGGGCCTACGAGCAGTACGTC.

This clonotype was counted many times. This sequence joins TRBV7-9 and TRBJ2-1; no clear D gene. This CDR3 comprises 11 residues. Per germline, CDR1 SEHNR and CDR2 FQNEAQ (reference sequence). Trimming cost V 1 base and J 8 bases, with 3 bases left between them. The CDR3 bases are TGTGCCAGCAGCTTAGAATATGAGCAGTTCTTC. This translates into CASSLEYEQFF.

The gene calls are TRBV9 and TRBJ2-5; no clear D. The V gene lost 3 bases and the J gene lost 8 bases, with 11 bases spanning the gap. Germline V gene sequence: CDR1 SGDLS, CDR2 YYNGEE. The CDR3 loop spans 12 amino acids. This CDR3 is CASSGLFGTQYF. The CDR3 coding sequence is TGTGCCAGCAGCGGACTTTTCGGCACCCAGTACTTC. Complete variable domain (other parts from reference TRBV9 and TRBJ2-5): DSGVTQTPKHLITATGQRVTLRCSPRSGDLSVYWYQQSLDQGLQFLIQYYNGEERAKGNILERFSAQQFPDLHSELNLSSLELGDSALYFCASSGLFGTQYFGPGTRLLVL.

This clonotype turned up a few times. The chain employs TRBV7-2 and TRBJ1-6, with TRBD1 matching 7 bases. V lost 4 bases, J lost 10 bases, and 7 bases stayed unmatched. This CDR3 region has 14 residues. CDR1 and CDR2 (germline): SGHTA, FQGNSA. The CDR3 protein is CASSSDRPDSPLHF. CDR3 DNA sequence: TGTGCCAGCAGCTCGGACAGGCCCGACTCACCCCTCCACTTT.

The V gene is TRBV27, the J gene TRBJ2-3; tentatively, D is TRBD1 or TRBD2 (5 bases each). The CDR3 has 15 amino acids. The germline V gene encodes CDR1 MNHEY and CDR2 SMNVEV (reference sequence). Trimming shortened V by 0 bases and J by 1 base, and 8 bases separated the two germline ends. The DNA of the CDR3 is TGTGCCAGCAGTTTATCGCAGGGAGGCACAGATACGCAGTATTTT. Translating it yields CASSLSQGGTDTQYF.

This clonotype was detected ten times or more. The V gene is TRBV10-3, the J gene TRBJ2-5, with 7 bases that match TRBD1. V dropped 0 bases and J dropped 2; count of bases not matched to a gene: 3. Germline V gene lookup returns CDR1 ENHRY and CDR2 SYGVKD. This CDR3 has 15 amino acids. The chain's CDR3 is CAISESGQKQETQYF. In DNA form, the CDR3 reads TGTGCCATCAGTGAGTCGGGACAGAAACAAGAGACCCAGTACTTC.

This clonotype appeared a few times. The rearrangement links TRBV7-2 to TRBJ2-7; 8 bases align to TRBD1. Germline values: CDR1 SGHTA, CDR2 FQGNSA. V shed 1 base and J 12 bases; nucleotides not matched to a gene: 11. There are 14 residues in the CDR3. The CDR3 here is CASSLDPRGQEPYF. In DNA form, the CDR3 reads TGTGCCAGCAGCTTAGATCCCAGGGGGCAAGAACCGTACTTC.